One sample yielded the 9 T cell receptor beta chains listed below, sequenced in a study of T cell changes during pregnancy in multiple sclerosis. Profiling relied on immunoSEQ multiplex PCR, and the TCRdb table lists in-frame clones only, not all of them. Of about 73,000 clones in the sample, 85% to 95% were seen once. The material was peripheral blood, obtained in the third trimester of pregnancy. The receptor source for this set is a female donor in good health, enrolled as a control in a pregnancy study.

In DNA form, the CDR3 reads TGTGCCAGCAGTGATAGGGGGGGACCCTCCTACGAGCAGTACTTC. It specifies CASSDRGGPSYEQYF. The chain recombines TRBV6-4 with TRBJ2-7; D is perhaps TRBD2 (7 bases). Germline lookup yields CDR1 MRHNA and CDR2 SNTAGT. Trimming stripped 3 bases from V and 0 bases from J, with 12 bases between. The CDR3 sequence is 15 residues long.

The chain recombines TRBV6-1 with TRBJ2-7, with D perhaps TRBD2 (5 bases). CDR1 is MNHNS, CDR2 SASEGT, per germline. Trimming left V 3 bases short and J 6 bases short, with 24 bases between. The CDR3 totals 17 residues. The CDR3 region has the DNA TGTGCCAGCAGTGACTTATCTCCGAGCCGGAGGAGAGCCGAGCAGTACTTC. Protein sequence: CASSDLSPSRRRAEQYF.

This clone was detected only once. The V gene is TRBV19, the J gene TRBJ2-2; D perhaps matches TRBD2 (5 bases). Trimming removed 7 bases at V and 4 bases at J, with 10 bases between. This CDR3 spans 13 amino acids. Per germline, CDR1 LNHDA and CDR2 SQIVND (reference sequence). The DNA for the CDR3 is TGTGCCAGTATGGCGGGCCGCACCGGGGAGCTGTTTTTT. Its protein product is CASMAGRTGELFF. Together with reference TRBV19 and TRBJ2-2, the CDR3 gives the full variable domain: DGGITQSPKYLFRKEGQNVTLSCEQNLNHDAMYWYRQDPGQGLRLIYYSQIVNDFQKGDIAEGYSVSREKKESFPLTVTSAQKNPTAFYLCASMAGRTGELFFGEGSRLTVL.

V gene TRBV5-1 combines with J gene TRBJ1-1; D is undetermined. V lost 0 bases and J lost 4, with 7 bases in between. Germline V gives CDR1 SGHRS, CDR2 YFSETQ. CDR3 length: 13 amino acids. The CDR3 DNA is TGCGCCAGCAGCTTGGAGTCGCGCACTGAAGCTTTCTTT. Translated, it gives CASSLESRTEAFF.

This clone has just one count. This chain connects TRBV10-1 to TRBJ2-7; tentative D call: TRBD1 (5 bases). Trimming took 5 bases from V and 3 from J, leaving 11 bases between them. Germline V gene sequence: CDR1 WNHNN, CDR2 SYGVQD (reference sequence). There are 13 residues in the CDR3. Written as DNA, the CDR3 is TGCGCCAGCAGTAAGGCCAGGGACTACGAGCAGTACTTC. This gives the protein CASSKARDYEQYF.

This clone has a handful of counts. The CDR3 here is CASSSYYEGTANYGYTF. DNA for the CDR3: TGTGCCAGCAGCTCATATTATGAGGGGACAGCTAACTATGGCTACACCTTC. The chain couples TRBV5-6 to TRBJ1-2, with 7 bases matching TRBD1. Germline values: CDR1 SGHDT, CDR2 YYEEEE. The ends lost 3 bases at V and 0 bases at J; junction bases unmatched: 11. The CDR3 length is 17 residues.

The chain links TRBV6-5 to TRBJ1-2, with D possibly being TRBD1 (6 bases). The length of the CDR3 is 14 residues. Trimming cost V 2 bases and J 3 bases, with 10 bases left between them. The germline V gene encodes CDR1 MNHEY and CDR2 SVGAGI. CDR3 in DNA: TGTGCCAGCAGTTACCAGGGGAAAGACTATGGCTACACCTTC. This codes for CASSYQGKDYGYTF.

This chain links TRBV7-9 with TRBJ1-3; TRBD1 agrees at 10 bases. The V gene end was trimmed by 5 bases and the J gene end by 4 bases; junction bases not matched to a gene: 2. Germline loops: CDR1 SEHNR, CDR2 FQNEAQ (reference sequence). CDR3 length: 14 residues. The CDR3 coding sequence is TGTGCCAGCAGCGGACAGGGGGGAGGAAACACCATATATTTT. It codes for CASSGQGGGNTIYF.

J is TRBJ2-7 and V is TRBV29-1, with D possibly TRBD1 on 5 matching bases. This CDR3 has 11 residues. The V end lost 7 bases, the J end lost 6 bases, and 13 bases lay between the germline ends. Germline V gene sequence: CDR1 SQVTM, CDR2 ANQGSEA. CDR3 protein: CSALDTGEQYF. In nucleotides, the CDR3 is TGCAGCGCCCTGGACACGGGCGAGCAGTACTTC.